This TCR beta chain is drawn from a study of shared T cell receptors in the human thymus (dated by TCRdb to the early 2020s). Notes on the research overall: The study investigated the way shared, self-reactive T-cell receptor alpha chains are produced in the human thymus.

The library relied on the immunoSEQ multiplex PCR assay. TCRdb re-hosts the immuneACCESS table, in-frame sequences only. Its copies lack some clones; in the studies checked, an unresolved V gene accounts for under half of them, and the cause for the rest is not known. The sample profile shows hundreds of thousands of clones; more than 70% of them were found once. The top ten clonotypes cover under 0.01% of the sample. Notes on this clone: Its antigen is unknown. Per-base qualities were not stored, and no clone one base away is much larger.

These same data were also listed under a study on human thymus T cells. As the second paper documents: Donors were immunologically healthy infants undergoing open corrective cardiac surgery for congenital heart defects in Finland. The thymus tissue came from surgical resects taken out during corrective cardiac surgery. Biased V and J gene segment usage appeared to be present in both thymic and peripheral blood repertoires. The related research found that thymic TCR repertoires overlapped highly between unrelated individuals. The study described the TCR alpha and beta repertoires in under 10 infant thymus samples and a few matching peripheral blood samples. The cohort included about six male and two female infants, with donor ages spanning 7 to 244 days. After being mechanically released from the tissue, thymocytes were kept at -70 degrees C in pellets of about 8.5-30 million cells. Genomic DNA was extracted from frozen cell pellets with a QIAsymphony instrument. TCRB and TCRAD loci were amplified from a standardized quantity of quality-controlled genomic DNA using the immunoSEQ multiplex PCR assay. The V(D)J region was spanned by amplicons of a length sufficient to cover the CDR3 and to identify V and J genes. The commercial immunoSEQ service was used to sequence amplicons on an Illumina platform. Primer bias and sequencing errors were corrected using previously described methods, and TCRAD and TCRB definitions followed the IMGT database. Repertoires were analysed with immunoSEQ Analyzer 3.0 and VDJTools, covering basic statistics, V/J segment usage, diversity estimates, rarefaction and pairwise overlap. To estimate diversity, the Chao1, ChaoE, Efron-Thisted, Shannon and inverse Simpson indices were applied, and diversity was also estimated on datasets down-sampled to the smallest sample. Repertoire overlap was determined by strict matching of CDR3 nucleotide sequence, V gene and J gene, and Jaccard-based multidimensional scaling clustering was applied. On average, thymus samples yielded 650,000 to 1,000,000 unique TCRB clonotypes, whereas blood samples yielded 75,000 to 95,000.

This clonotype was obtained from a boy under two years old with a congenital heart defect. Donor details come from another sample of the same person, matched by shared clones. The sequencing input was thymocytes.

Here the CDR3 is given as CATSRDKLTGEETQYF. The nucleotides are TGTGCCACCAGCAGAGATAAGTTAACGGGGGAAGAGACCCAGTACTTC. The chain joins TRBV15 to TRBJ2-5, with a weak D call of TRBD2 (6 bases match). V is pared back by 0 bases and J by 3 bases, with 14 bases lying between the germline termini. Reading from cysteine to phenylalanine, the CDR3 counts 16 amino acids. Only the CDR3 DNA is retained, 48 bases long and in frame from the first base. The germline V gene encodes CDR1 LNHNV and CDR2 YYDKDF (reference sequence).